The clone carrying this T cell receptor beta chain has a handful of counts. Its target is unknown. Per the original data handling: A classifier for distant metastasis in papillary thyroid cancer was constructed using CDR3 differences observed across clinicopathological groups. TCRdb re-clonotyped the PCR reads via MiXCR. The V and J calls were determined by TCRdb, not by the authors. The data hold 45,000 or so clones, with approximately 4.1% observed a single time. All patients reached thyroid surgery having received no treatment beforehand. The CDR3 runs to 14 residues. V was pared by 4 bases and J by 5 bases, with 15 bases between. Germline CDR1 is ENHRY and CDR2 is SYGVKD. This record belongs to a study of metastatic and nonmetastatic thyroid tumors. Across the whole study: The authors compared repertoires across blood and tumor or nodule tissue from malignant and benign thyroid patients. Overall study findings and caveats: The reported finding was significantly higher TCR beta diversity in malignant thyroid tumors relative to benign nodules, in blood and tumor.

The specimen sequenced was blood. The chain uses TRBV10-3 and TRBJ2-7; the D gene is possibly TRBD2 (6 bases). This receptor was obtained from a female donor with papillary thyroid cancer or a benign thyroid nodule (not recorded which). Some clones in this sample may be carry-over from other donors' samples. CDR3 coding DNA: TGTGCCATCAGTGGGTCAGGAGGGGTCGACGAGCAGTACTTC. It encodes CAISGSGGVDEQYF.